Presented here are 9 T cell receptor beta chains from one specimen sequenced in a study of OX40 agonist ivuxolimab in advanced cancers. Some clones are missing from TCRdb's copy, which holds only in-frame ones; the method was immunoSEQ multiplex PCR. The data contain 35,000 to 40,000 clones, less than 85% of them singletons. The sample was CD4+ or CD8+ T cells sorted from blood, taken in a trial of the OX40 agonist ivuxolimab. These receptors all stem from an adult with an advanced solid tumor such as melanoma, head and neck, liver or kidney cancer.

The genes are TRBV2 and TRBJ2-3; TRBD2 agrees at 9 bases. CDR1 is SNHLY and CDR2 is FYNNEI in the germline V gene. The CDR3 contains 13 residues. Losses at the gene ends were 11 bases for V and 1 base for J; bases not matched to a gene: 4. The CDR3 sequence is CAVASGGTDTQYF. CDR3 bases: TGTGCCGTGGCTAGCGGGGGCACAGATACGCAGTATTTT.

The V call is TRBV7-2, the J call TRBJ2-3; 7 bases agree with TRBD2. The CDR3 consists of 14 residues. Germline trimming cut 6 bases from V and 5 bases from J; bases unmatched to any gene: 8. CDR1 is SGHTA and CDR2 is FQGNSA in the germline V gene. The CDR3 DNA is TGTGCCAGCAGTTCCTTCAGGGAGGGAGATACGCAGTATTTT. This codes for CASSSFREGDTQYF.

The CDR3: CASSYSGEGWDTQYF. DNA of the CDR3: TGTGCCAGCAGTTACTCGGGGGAGGGGTGGGATACGCAGTATTTT. The V call is TRBV6-5, the J call TRBJ2-3, with TRBD2 matching over 7 bases. There are 15 residues in the CDR3. V lost 0 bases to trimming and J lost 6 bases; unmatched junction nucleotides: 6. The V gene's germline CDR1 is MNHEY and CDR2 SVGAGI.

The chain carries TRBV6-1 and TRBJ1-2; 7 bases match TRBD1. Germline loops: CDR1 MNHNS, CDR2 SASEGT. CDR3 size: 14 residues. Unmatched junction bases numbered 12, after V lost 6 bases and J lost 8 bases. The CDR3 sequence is CASRDRALKWGYTF. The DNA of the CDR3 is TGTGCCAGCAGAGACAGGGCCCTGAAATGGGGCTACACCTTC.

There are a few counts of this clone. CDR3 sequence: CATSSGLDKNTDTQYF. The CDR3 coding sequence is TGTGCCACCAGCAGCGGACTAGACAAAAACACAGATACGCAGTATTTT. The J gene is TRBJ2-3, the V gene TRBV15; TRBD2 aligns across 7 bases. The CDR3 covers 16 residues. Germline loops: CDR1 LNHNV, CDR2 YYDKDF (reference sequence). V shed 3 bases and J 2 bases; nucleotides not matched to a gene: 8.

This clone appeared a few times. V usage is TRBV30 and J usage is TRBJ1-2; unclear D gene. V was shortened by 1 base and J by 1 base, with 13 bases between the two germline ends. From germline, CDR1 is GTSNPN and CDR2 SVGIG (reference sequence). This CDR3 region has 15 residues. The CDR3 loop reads CAWSGRHALNYGYTF. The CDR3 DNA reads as TGTGCCTGGAGTGGTCGGCATGCCCTTAACTATGGCTACACCTTC.

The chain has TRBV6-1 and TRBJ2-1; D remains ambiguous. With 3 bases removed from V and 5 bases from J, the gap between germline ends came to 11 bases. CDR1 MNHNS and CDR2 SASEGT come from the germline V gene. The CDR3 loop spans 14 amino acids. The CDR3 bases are TGTGCCAGCAGTGATTGGGCCCTGAACAATGAGCAGTTCTTC. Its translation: CASSDWALNNEQFF.

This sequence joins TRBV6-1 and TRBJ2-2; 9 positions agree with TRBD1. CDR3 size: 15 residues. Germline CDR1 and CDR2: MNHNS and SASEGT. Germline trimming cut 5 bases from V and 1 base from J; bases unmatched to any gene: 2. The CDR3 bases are TGTGCCAGCAGTTGGACAGGGGAGAACACCGGGGAGCTGTTTTTT. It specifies CASSWTGENTGELFF.

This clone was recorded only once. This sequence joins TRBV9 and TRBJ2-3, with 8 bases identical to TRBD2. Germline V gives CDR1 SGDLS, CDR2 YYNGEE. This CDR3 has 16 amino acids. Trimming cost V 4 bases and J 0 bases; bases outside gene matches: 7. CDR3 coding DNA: TGTGCCAGCAGCACCAGCGGGGGCACTAGCACAGATACGCAGTATTTT. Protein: CASSTSGGTSTDTQYF.